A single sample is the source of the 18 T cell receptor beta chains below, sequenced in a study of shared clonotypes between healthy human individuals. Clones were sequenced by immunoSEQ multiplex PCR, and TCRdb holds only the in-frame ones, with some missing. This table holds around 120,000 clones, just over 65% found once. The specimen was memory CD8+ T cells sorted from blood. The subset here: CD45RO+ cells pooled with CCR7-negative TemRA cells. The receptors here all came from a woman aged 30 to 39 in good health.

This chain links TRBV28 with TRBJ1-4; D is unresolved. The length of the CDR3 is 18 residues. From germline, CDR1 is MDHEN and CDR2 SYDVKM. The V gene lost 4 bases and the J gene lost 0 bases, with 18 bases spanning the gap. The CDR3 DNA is TGTGCCAGCAGTTCGGGCAGGATAACTACCGCAACTAATGAAAAACTGTTTTTT. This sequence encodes CASSSGRITTATNEKLFF.

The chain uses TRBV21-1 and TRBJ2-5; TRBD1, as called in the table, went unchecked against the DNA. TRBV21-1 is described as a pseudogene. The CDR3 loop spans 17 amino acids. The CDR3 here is CASSKALPGQGLETQYF. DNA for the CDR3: TGCGCCAGCAGCAAAGCGCTTCCAGGACAGGGTCTGGAGACCCAGTACTTC.

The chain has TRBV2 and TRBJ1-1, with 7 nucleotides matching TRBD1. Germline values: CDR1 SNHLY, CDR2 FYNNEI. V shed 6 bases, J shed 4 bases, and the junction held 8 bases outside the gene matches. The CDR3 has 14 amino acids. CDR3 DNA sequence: TGTGCCAGCAGCATAACTAGACAGGGCACTGAAGCTTTCTTT. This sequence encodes CASSITRQGTEAFF.

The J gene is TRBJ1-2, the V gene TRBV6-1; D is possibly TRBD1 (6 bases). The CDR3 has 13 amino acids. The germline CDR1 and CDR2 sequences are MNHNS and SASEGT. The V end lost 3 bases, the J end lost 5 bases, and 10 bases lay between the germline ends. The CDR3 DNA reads TGTGCCAGCAGTGAGAGGACAGCGTATGGCTACACCTTC. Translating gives CASSERTAYGYTF.

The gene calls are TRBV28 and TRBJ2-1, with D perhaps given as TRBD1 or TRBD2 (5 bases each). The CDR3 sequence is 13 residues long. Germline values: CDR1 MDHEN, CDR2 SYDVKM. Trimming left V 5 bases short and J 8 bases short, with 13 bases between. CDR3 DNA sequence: TGTGCCAGCAGTCCAATCCTGGGGGATGAGCAGTTCTTC. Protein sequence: CASSPILGDEQFF.

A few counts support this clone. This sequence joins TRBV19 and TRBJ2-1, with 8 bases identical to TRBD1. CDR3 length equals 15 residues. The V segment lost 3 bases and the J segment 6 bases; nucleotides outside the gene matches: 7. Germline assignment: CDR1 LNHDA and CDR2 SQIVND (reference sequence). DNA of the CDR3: TGTGCCAGTAGTATTTCCCAGGGGGCCGGCAATGAGCAGTTCTTC. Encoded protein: CASSISQGAGNEQFF.

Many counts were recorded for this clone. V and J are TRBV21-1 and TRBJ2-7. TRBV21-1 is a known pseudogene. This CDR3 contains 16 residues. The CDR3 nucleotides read TGTGCCAGCAGCAAACTTAACCGGATGAGCACCTACGAGCAGTACTTC. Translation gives CASSKLNRMSTYEQYF.

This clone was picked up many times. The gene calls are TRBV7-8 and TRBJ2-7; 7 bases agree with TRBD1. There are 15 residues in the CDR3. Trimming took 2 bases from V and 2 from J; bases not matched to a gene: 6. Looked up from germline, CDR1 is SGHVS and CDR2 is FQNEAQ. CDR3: CASSLPGTETYEQYF. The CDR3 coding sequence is TGTGCCAGCAGCTTACCCGGGACAGAGACCTACGAGCAGTACTTC. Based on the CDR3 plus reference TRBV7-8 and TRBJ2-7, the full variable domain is GAGVSQSPRYKVAKRGQDVALRCDPISGHVSLFWYQQALGQGPEFLTYFQNEAQLDKSGLPSDRFFAERPEGSVSTLKIQRTQQEDSAVYLCASSLPGTETYEQYFGPGTRLTVT.

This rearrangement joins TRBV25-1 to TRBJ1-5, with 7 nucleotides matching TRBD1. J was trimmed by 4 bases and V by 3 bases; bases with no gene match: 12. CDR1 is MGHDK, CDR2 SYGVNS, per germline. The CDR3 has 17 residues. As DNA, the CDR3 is TGTGCCAGCAGTGACTCCCACTTGGGGACAGCAAATCAGCCCCAGCATTTT. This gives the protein CASSDSHLGTANQPQHF.

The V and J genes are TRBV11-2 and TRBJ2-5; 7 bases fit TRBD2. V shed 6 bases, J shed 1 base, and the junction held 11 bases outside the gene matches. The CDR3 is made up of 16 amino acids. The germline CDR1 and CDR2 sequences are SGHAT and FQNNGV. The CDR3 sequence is CASSGLLADLQETQYF. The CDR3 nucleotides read TGTGCCAGCAGTGGACTGCTAGCGGACCTCCAAGAGACCCAGTACTTC. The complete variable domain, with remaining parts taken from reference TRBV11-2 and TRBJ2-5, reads EAGVAQSPRYKIIEKRQSVAFWCNPISGHATLYWYQQILGQGPKLLIQFQNNGVVDDSQLPKDRFSAERLKGVDSTLKIQPAKLEDSAVYLCASSGLLADLQETQYFGPGTRLLVL.

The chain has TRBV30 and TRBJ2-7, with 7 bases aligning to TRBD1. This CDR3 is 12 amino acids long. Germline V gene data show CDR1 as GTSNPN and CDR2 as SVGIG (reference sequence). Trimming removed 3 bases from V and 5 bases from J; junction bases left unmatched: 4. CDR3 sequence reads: CAWRQGFHEQYF. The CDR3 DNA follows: TGTGCCTGGAGACAGGGGTTCCACGAGCAGTACTTC.

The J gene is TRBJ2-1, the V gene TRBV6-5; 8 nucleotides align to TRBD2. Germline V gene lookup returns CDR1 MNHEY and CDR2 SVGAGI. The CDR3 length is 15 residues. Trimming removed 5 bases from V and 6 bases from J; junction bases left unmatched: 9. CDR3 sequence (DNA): TGTGCCAGCAGTCCACTAGCGGAGGTGGTCAATGAGCAGTTCTTC. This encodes CASSPLAEVVNEQFF.

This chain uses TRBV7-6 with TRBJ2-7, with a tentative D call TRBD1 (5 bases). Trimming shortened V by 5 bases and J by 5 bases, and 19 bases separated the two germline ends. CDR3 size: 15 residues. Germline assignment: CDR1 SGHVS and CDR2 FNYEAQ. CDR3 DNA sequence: TGTGCCAGCAGCCTGGGGCGAACAAACGCCCACGAGCAGTACTTC. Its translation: CASSLGRTNAHEQYF.

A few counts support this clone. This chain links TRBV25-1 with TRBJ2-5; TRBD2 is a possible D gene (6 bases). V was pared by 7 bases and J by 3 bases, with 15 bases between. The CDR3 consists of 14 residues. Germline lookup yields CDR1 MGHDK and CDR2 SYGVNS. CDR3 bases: TGTGCCAGCATTGGTTCCGGGGGAGAAGAGACCCAGTACTTC. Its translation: CASIGSGGEETQYF.

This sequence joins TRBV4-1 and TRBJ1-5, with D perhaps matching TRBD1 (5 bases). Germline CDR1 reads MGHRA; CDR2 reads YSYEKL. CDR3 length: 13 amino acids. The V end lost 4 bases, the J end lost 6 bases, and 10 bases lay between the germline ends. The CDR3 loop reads CASSRDPGQPQHF. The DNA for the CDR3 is TGCGCCAGCAGCCGGGACCCGGGTCAGCCCCAGCATTTT.

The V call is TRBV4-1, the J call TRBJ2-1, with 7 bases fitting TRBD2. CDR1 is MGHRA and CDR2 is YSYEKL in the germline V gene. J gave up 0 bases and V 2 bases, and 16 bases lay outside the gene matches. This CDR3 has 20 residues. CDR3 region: CASSQQSITGGRFSYNEQFF. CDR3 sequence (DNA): TGCGCCAGCAGCCAACAATCCATAACGGGAGGCCGGTTCTCCTACAATGAGCAGTTCTTC.

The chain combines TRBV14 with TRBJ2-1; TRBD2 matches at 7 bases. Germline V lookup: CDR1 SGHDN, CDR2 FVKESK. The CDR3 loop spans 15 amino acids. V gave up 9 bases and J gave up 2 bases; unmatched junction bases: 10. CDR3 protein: CASGGLGRAYNEQFF. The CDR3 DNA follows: TGTGCCAGTGGGGGATTAGGGAGGGCCTACAATGAGCAGTTCTTC. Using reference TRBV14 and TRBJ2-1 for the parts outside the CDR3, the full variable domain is EAGVTQFPSHSVIEKGQTVTLRCDPISGHDNLYWYRRVMGKEIKFLLHFVKESKQDESGMPNNRFLAERTGGTYSTLKVQPAELEDSGVYFCASGGLGRAYNEQFFGPGTRLTVL.

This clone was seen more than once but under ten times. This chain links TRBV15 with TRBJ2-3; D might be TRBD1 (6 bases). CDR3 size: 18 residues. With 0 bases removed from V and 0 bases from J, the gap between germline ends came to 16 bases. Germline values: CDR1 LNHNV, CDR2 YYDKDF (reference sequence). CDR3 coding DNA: TGTGCCACCAGCAGAGAAAGGGAATACAGGGCTAGCACAGATACGCAGTATTTT. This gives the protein CATSREREYRASTDTQYF.